This T cell receptor (beta chain) was sequenced during a study of T cells in Graves' hyperthyroidism and ophthalmopathy. About this clonotype itself: Its target is unknown.

General study results and limits: Most clonotypes expanded in thyroid above 0.001 were likewise present in blood.

Amplification targeted TCR beta CDR3 regions from RNA transcripts. Initially, a first-round RT-PCR of the TCR CDR3 employed the HTBI primer set. TCRdb passed the multiplex PCR reads through MiXCR, listing each CDR3 protein once. The sample carries hundreds of thousands of distinct CDR3 sequences, about 45% recorded once. The source of this sequence is a young woman with Graves' hyperthyroidism. Material for sequencing was peripheral blood or thyroid tissue (not recorded which).

As DNA, the CDR3 is TGTGCCAGCCGGACGGACAGGGGGCGTGTTGGAAAACTGTTTTTT. Translating it yields CASRTDRGRVGKLFF. The chain joins TRBV6-5 to TRBJ1-4; 11 bases line up with TRBD1. The CDR3 is made up of 15 amino acids. Trimming removed 8 bases from V and 10 bases from J; junction bases left unmatched: 12. CDR1 and CDR2 (germline): MNHEY, SVGAGI.